This T cell receptor beta chain was recorded in a study of blood T cell repertoires in COVID-19. Study-level information: Samples taken during acute and convalescent COVID-19 were collected in the United States, Italy and Spain. PBMCs, B-cell-depleted T cells, or T cells provided the cDNA or gDNA that made up the material.

Per the original data handling: From reference gene primer amplification, estimates of nucleated cell counts were derived. Repertoires were generated with immunoSEQ multiplex PCR, while TCRdb's copy carries only in-frame clones and drops some. The V and J calls and clone size are taken from that table; D and trimming were inferred from the DNA. The sample yields tens of thousands of clones, approximately 80% seen once. One Seattle source followed patients from active infection through their disease course. This TCR was sampled from a man aged 50-59 years with COVID-19, enrolled during active disease. The sample taken for sequencing was peripheral blood.

The CDR3 loop reads CSVESYNIEQFF. The CDR3 DNA reads TGCAGCGTTGAATCGTATAATATAGAGCAGTTCTTC. This sequence joins TRBV29-1 and TRBJ2-1, with D unclear. In germline, CDR1 is SQVTM, CDR2 ANQGSEA. V lost 2 bases and J 10 bases, leaving 12 bases between the germline ends. The CDR3 contains 12 residues.